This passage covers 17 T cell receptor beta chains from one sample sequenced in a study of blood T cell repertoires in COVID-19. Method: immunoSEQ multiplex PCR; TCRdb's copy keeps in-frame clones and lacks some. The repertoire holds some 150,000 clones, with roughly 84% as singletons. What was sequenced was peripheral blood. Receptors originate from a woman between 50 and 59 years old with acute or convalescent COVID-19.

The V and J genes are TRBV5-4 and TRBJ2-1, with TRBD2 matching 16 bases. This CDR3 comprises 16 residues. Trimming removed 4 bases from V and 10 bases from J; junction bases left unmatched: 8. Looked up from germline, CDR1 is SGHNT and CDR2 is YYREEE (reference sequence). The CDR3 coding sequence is TGTGCCAGCAGCCCGGGACTAGCGGGAGGGAGTAAAGAGCAGTTCTTC. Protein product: CASSPGLAGGSKEQFF.

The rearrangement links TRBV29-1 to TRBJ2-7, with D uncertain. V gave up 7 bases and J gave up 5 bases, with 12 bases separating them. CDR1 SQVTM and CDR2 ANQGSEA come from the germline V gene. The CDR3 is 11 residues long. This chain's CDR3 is CSGGRRDEQYF. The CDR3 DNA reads TGCAGCGGGGGTAGACGGGACGAGCAGTACTTC.

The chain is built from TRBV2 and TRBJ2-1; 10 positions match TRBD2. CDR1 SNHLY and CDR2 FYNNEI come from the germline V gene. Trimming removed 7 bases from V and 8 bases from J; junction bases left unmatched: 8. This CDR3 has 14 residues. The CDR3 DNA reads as TGTGCCAGCACTGAGCGGGAGGGCTCCCATGAGCAGTTCTTC. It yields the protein CASTEREGSHEQFF.

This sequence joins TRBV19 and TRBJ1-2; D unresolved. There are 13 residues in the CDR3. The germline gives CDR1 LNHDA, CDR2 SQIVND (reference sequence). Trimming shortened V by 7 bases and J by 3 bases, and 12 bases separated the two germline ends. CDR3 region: CASNSPSDYGYTF. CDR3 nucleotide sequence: TGTGCCAGTAATAGCCCTTCGGACTATGGCTACACCTTC. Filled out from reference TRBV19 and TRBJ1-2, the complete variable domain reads DGGITQSPKYLFRKEGQNVTLSCEQNLNHDAMYWYRQDPGQGLRLIYYSQIVNDFQKGDIAEGYSVSREKKESFPLTVTSAQKNPTAFYLCASNSPSDYGYTFGSGTRLTVV.

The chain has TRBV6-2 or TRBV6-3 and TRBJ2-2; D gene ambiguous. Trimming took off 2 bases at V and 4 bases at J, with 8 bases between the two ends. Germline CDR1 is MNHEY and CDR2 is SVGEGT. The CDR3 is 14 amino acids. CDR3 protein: CASSYPSSTGELFF. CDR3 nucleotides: TGTGCCAGCAGTTACCCCTCGAGCACCGGGGAGCTGTTTTTT.

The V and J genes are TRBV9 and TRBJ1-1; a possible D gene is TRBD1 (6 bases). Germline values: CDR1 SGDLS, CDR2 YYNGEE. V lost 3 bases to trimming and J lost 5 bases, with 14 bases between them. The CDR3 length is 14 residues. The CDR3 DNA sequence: TGTGCCAGCAGCGAGGCCTCTCAGGGGACTGAAGCTTTCTTT. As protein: CASSEASQGTEAFF.

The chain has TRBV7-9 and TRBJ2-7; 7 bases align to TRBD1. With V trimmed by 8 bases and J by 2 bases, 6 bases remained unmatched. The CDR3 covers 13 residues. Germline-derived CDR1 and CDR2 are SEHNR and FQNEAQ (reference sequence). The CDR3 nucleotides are TGTGCCAGCCCTGGGACAGTTGCCTACGAGCAGTACTTC. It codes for CASPGTVAYEQYF.

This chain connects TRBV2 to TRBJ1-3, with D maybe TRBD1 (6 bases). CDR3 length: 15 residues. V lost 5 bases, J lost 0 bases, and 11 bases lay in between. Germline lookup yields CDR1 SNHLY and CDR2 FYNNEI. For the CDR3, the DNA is TGTGCCAGCAGTACCGGGACACGCTCTGGAAACACCATATATTTT. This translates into CASSTGTRSGNTIYF.

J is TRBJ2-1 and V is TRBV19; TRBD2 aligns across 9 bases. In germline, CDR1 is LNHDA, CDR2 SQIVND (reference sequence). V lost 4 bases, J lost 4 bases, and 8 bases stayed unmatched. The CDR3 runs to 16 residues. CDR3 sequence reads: CASSRSSGGPYNEQFF. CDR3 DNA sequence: TGTGCCAGTAGTAGGAGTAGCGGGGGACCGTACAATGAGCAGTTCTTC.

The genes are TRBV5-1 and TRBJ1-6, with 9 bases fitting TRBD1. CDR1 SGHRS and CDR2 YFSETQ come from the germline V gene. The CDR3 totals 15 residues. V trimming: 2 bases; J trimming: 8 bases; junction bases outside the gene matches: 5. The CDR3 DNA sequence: TGCGCCAGCAGCTTATCGGGACAGGGATATTCACCCCTCCACTTT. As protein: CASSLSGQGYSPLHF. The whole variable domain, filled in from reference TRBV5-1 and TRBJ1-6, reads KAGVTQTPRYLIKTRGQQVTLSCSPISGHRSVSWYQQTPGQGLQFLFEYFSETQRNKGNFPGRFSGRQFSNSRSEMNVSTLELGDSALYLCASSLSGQGYSPLHFGNGTRLTVT.

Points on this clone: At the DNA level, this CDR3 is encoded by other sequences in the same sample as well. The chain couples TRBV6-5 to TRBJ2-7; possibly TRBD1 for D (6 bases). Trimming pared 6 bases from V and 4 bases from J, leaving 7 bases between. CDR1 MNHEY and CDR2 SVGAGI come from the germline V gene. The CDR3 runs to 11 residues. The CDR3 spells CASRQGYEQYF. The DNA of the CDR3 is TGTGCCAGCAGACAGGGTTACGAGCAGTACTTC.

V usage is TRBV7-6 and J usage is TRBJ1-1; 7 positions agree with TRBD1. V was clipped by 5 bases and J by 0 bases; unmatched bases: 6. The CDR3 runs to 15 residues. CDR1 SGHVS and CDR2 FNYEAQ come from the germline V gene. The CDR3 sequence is CASSVRQGLNTEAFF. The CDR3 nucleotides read TGTGCCAGCAGCGTTCGACAGGGATTGAACACTGAAGCTTTCTTT. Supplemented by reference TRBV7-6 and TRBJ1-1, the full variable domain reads GAGVSQSPRYKVTKRGQDVALRCDPISGHVSLYWYRQALGQGPEFLTYFNYEAQQDKSGLPNDRFSAERPEGSISTLTIQRTEQRDSAMYRCASSVRQGLNTEAFFGQGTRLTVV.

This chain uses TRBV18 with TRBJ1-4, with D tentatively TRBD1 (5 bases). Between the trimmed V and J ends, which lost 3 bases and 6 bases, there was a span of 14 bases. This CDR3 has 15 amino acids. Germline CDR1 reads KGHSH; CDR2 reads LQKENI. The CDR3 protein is CASSPRVGVYEKLFF. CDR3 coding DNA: TGTGCCAGCTCACCCCGGGTAGGGGTGTATGAAAAACTGTTTTTT.

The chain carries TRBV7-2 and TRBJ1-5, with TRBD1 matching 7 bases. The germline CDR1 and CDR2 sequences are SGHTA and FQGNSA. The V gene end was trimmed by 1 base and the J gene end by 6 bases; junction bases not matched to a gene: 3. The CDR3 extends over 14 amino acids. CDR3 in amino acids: CASSLVAGGQPQHF. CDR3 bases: TGTGCCAGCAGCTTAGTGGCAGGGGGTCAGCCCCAGCATTTT.

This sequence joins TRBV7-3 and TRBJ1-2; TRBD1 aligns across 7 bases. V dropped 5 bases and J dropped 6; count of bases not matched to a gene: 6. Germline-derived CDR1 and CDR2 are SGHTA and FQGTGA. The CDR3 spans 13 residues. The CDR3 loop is CASSTRQGDGYTF. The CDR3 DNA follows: TGTGCCAGCAGCACGAGACAGGGAGATGGCTACACCTTC.

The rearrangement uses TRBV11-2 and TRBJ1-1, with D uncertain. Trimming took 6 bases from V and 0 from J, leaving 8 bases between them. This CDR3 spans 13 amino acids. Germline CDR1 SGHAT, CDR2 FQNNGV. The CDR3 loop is CASRGDLNTEAFF. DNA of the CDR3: TGTGCCAGCAGAGGAGACCTGAACACTGAAGCTTTCTTT.

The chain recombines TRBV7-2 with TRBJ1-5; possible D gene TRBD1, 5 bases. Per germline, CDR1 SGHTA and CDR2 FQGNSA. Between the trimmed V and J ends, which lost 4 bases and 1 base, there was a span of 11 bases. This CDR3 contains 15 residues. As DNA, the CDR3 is TGTGCCAGCAGCTGGGGCAGATCGAGCAATCAGCCCCAGCATTTT. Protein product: CASSWGRSSNQPQHF.